One and the same sample provided the 5 T cell receptor beta chains below, sequenced in a study of graft-versus-host responses after intestinal transplantation. Data came from immunoSEQ multiplex PCR; TCRdb stores just in-frame clones and leaves some out. The sample has tens of thousands of clones, around 94% seen once. This specimen was PBMCs, taken 16 days after intestinal transplant. These receptor sequences come from a human patient who received an intestinal transplant, so some T cells may come from the graft donor.

The gene calls are TRBV27 and TRBJ2-7, with a possible D match to TRBD1 (6 bases). This CDR3 is built from 17 residues. CDR1 and CDR2 (germline): MNHEY, SMNVEV (reference sequence). Trimming removed 3 bases at V and 0 bases at J, with 18 bases between. The DNA of the CDR3 is TGTGCCAGCAGTTTTACGTTTCTTGGACAGACCTCCTACGAGCAGTACTTC. Translating it yields CASSFTFLGQTSYEQYF.

The CDR3 nucleotides are TGTGCCAGCAGTTCGGGCAGGGAGACAGATACGCAGTATTTT. Its translation is CASSSGRETDTQYF. The chain links TRBV6-9 to TRBJ2-3, with D possibly being TRBD1 or TRBD2 (5 bases each). CDR1 MNHGY and CDR2 SVAAGI come from the germline V gene. Trimming stripped 4 bases from V and 3 bases from J, with 11 bases between. This CDR3 has 14 amino acids.

The chain recombines TRBV6-1 with TRBJ2-5, with TRBD2 matching over 7 bases. The CDR3 has 16 residues. Germline CDR1 reads MNHNS; CDR2 reads SASEGT. The junction had 7 bases not matched to a gene; V was cut back by 2 bases and J by 1 base. The CDR3 DNA sequence: TGTGCCAGCAGTGAAAGGGCGGGAGAAGTCCAAGAGACCCAGTACTTC. Translation gives CASSERAGEVQETQYF.

The CDR3 here is CASSWAGTGGRGTDTQYF. CDR3 coding DNA: TGTGCCAGCAGCTGGGCCGGGACAGGGGGCAGGGGAACAGATACGCAGTATTTT. The rearrangement links TRBV28 to TRBJ2-3; 12 bases align to TRBD1. V shed 6 bases, J shed 3 bases, and the junction held 13 bases outside the gene matches. This CDR3 contains 18 residues. Per germline, CDR1 MDHEN and CDR2 SYDVKM. Together with reference TRBV28 and TRBJ2-3, the CDR3 gives the full variable domain: DVKVTQSSRYLVKRTGEKVFLECVQDMDHENMFWYRQDPGLGLRLIYFSYDVKMKEKGDIPEGYSVSREKKERFSLILESASTNQTSMYLCASSWAGTGGRGTDTQYFGPGTRLTVL.

This rearrangement joins TRBV10-3 to TRBJ1-1; D is unresolved. Germline-derived CDR1 and CDR2 are ENHRY and SYGVKD. Trimming removed 6 bases at V and 0 bases at J, with 14 bases between. The CDR3 sequence is 15 residues long. This CDR3 reads CAIRQSQIMNTEAFF. The CDR3 DNA is TGTGCCATCAGACAGTCCCAGATTATGAACACTGAAGCTTTCTTT.